The clone carrying this T cell receptor beta chain appeared many times. Its target is not known. Axillary draining lymph nodes of breast cancer patients supplied the node samples. TCRdb re-called the multiplex PCR reads through MiXCR, storing one row per CDR3 protein. The sample gives fewer than 300,000 distinct CDR3 sequences, about 34% of which show up once; just over 1.4% is in the top ten. CDR1 is ENHRY, CDR2 SYGVKD, per germline. The junction had 8 bases not matched to a gene; V was cut back by 6 bases and J by 3 bases. The CDR3 is made up of 15 amino acids. The sample comes from a study of breast tumors, draining lymph nodes, adjacent tissues. Study-wide results and limits: Most tumor T cells seemingly derive from lymph node, then expand in tumor. Tumor repertoires ranked between lymph nodes and nontumor tissue in diversity, with V and J gene preferences. Luminal-like breast cancer showed significantly greater tumor-nontumor repertoire similarity than basal-like breast cancer did. Data only fit, rather than demonstrated, lymph node origin of most tumor T cells.

This sequence joins TRBV10-3 and TRBJ2-1; 7 bases line up with TRBD2. The sequence was collected from a female donor with breast cancer. Some clones in this sample may be carry-over from other donors' samples. Material for sequencing was axillary lymph node tissue. CDR3 nucleotides: TGTGCCATCAGCCGGCTAGCGGATAACTACAATGAGCAGTTCTTC. Translation: CAISRLADNYNEQFF.